This T cell receptor beta chain was observed in a study of blood T cell repertoires in COVID-19. Study-wide context: The study drew acute and convalescent COVID-19 samples from the United States, Italy and Spain. Sources were T cells, B-cell-depleted T cells, or PBMCs; the material itself was cDNA or gDNA.

Authors' data handling: Amplified reference gene primers provided the basis for estimating nucleated cell counts. Generated by immunoSEQ multiplex PCR, the TCRdb table keeps only in-frame clones and is missing some. V, J and clone size are taken as reported in that table, and D and trimming were inferred from the DNA itself. The table has approximately 140,000 clones, over 80% seen once. The CDR3 contains 15 residues. Germline values: CDR1 SEHNR, CDR2 FQNEAQ (reference sequence). Trimming cost V 2 bases and J 5 bases; bases outside gene matches: 7. The sequence was obtained from a human donor in a cohort sampled during active COVID-19. V usage is TRBV7-9 and J usage is TRBJ2-3, with 7 positions matching TRBD1. The sequencing input was peripheral blood. CDR3: CASSLMSGGLDTQYF. As DNA, the CDR3 is TGTGCCAGCAGCTTAATGTCAGGGGGTTTAGATACGCAGTATTTT. Variable domain in full (rest from reference TRBV7-9 and TRBJ2-3): DTGVSQNPRHKITKRGQNVTFRCDPISEHNRLYWYRQTLGQGPEFLTYFQNEAQLEKSRLLSDRFSAERPKGSFSTLEIQRTEQGDSAMYLCASSLMSGGLDTQYFGPGTRLTVL.